The sequence of this T cell receptor beta chain was determined in a study of shared clonotypes between healthy human individuals. Each cell subset's genomic DNA was divided evenly among several immunoSEQ plates. Clones were sequenced by immunoSEQ multiplex PCR, and TCRdb holds only the in-frame ones, with some missing. The sample has some 1 million clones; about 70% are singletons. This clone was counted at least ten times. Its antigen is unidentified. Overall study findings and caveats: Sorted-subset samples were not fully sequenced, rarefaction indicated. It was the non-shared clonotypes that had lower generation probabilities than clonotypes shared by all four donors.

The receptor was derived from a man younger than 35 in good health. The sample comprised memory CD4+ T cells sorted from blood. The sample's subset: CD45RA-negative fraction.

CDR3 in amino acids: CASSYDRVGDNEQFF. The DNA for the CDR3 is TGTGCCAGCAGCTACGACAGGGTTGGGGACAATGAGCAGTTCTTC. The chain uses TRBV27 and TRBJ2-1; 7 bases line up with TRBD1. Looked up from germline, CDR1 is MNHEY and CDR2 is SMNVEV (reference sequence). This CDR3 comprises 15 residues. With 6 bases clipped from V and 5 bases from J, the junction kept 10 bases outside the gene matches.